This T cell receptor (beta chain) derives from a study of blood T cell repertoires in COVID-19. Overall study context: Donors in the United States, Italy and Spain gave samples during acute or convalescent COVID-19.

Produced via immunoSEQ multiplex PCR; TCRdb's table is partial and in-frame only. The data hold 200,000 to 250,000 clones, with 82% observed a single time. The germline CDR1 and CDR2 sequences are ENHRY and SYGVKD. The CDR3 runs to 13 residues. V lost 4 bases to trimming and J lost 2 bases, with 8 bases between them. Participants were aged about 18 to 100 years, lived in 20 to 30 US areas, and enrolled virtually. Participants' reported clinical history set cohort assignment. Among Cohort 3 donors, those recovered had two negative PCRs, clearance, or symptom resolution. The chain recombines TRBV10-3 with TRBJ1-1, with TRBD1 as a possible D gene (5 bases). The sample consisted of PBMCs or T cells enriched from blood (not recorded which). The TCR originated in a woman aged 55-69 years who had recovered from COVID-19. The CDR3 bases are TGTGCCATCAGTGGGGGGGGAAACACTGAAGCTTTCTTT. Its protein is CAISGGGNTEAFF.